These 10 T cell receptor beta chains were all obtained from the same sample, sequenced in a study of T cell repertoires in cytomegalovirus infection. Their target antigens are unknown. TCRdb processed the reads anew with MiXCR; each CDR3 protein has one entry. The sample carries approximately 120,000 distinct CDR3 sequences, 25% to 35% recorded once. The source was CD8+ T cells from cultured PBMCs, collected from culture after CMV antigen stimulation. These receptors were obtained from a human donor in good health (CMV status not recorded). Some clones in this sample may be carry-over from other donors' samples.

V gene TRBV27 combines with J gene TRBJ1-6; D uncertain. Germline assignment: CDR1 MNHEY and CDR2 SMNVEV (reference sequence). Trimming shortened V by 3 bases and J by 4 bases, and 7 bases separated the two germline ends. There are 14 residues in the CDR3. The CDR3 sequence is CASSFASYNSPLHF. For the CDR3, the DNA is TGTGCCAGCAGTTTCGCCAGTTATAATTCACCCCTCCACTTT.

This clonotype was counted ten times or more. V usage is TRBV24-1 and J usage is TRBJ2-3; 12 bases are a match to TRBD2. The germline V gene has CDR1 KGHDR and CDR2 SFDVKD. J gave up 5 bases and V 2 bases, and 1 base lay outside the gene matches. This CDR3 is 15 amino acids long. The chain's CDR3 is CATSDWTSGEDTQYF. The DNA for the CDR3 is TGTGCCACCAGTGATTGGACTAGCGGGGAAGATACGCAGTATTTT.

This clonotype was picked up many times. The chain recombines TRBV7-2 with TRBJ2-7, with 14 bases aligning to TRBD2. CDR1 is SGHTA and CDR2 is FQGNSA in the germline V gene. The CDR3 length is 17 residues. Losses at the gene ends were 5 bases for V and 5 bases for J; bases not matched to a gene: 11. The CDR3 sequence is CASSLTSGGANSHEQYF. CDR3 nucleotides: TGTGCCAGCAGCCTGACTAGCGGGGGGGCCAATAGCCACGAGCAGTACTTC.

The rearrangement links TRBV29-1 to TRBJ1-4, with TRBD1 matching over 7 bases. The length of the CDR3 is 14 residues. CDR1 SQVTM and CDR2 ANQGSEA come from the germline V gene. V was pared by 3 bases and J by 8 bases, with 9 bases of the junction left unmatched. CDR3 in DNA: TGCAGCGTTGACGTACAGGGGTTGGACGAAAAACTGTTTTTT. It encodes CSVDVQGLDEKLFF.

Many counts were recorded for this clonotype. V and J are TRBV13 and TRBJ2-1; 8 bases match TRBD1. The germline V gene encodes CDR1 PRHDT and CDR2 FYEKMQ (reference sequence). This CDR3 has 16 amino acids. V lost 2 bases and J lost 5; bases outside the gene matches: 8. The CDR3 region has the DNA TGTGCCAGCAGCTTAACGGACAGGGTCGATCACAATGAGCAGTTCTTC. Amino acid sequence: CASSLTDRVDHNEQFF.

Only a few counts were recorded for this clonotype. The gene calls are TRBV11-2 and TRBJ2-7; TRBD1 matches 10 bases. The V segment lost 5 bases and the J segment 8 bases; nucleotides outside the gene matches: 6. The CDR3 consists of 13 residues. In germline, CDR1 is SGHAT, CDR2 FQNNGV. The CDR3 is CASSSGTGVKQYF. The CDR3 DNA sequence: TGTGCCAGCAGCAGCGGGACAGGGGTTAAGCAGTACTTC.

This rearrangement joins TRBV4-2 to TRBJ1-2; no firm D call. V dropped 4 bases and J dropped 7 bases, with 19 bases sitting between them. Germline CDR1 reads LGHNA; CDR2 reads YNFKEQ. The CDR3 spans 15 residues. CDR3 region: CASSPEGREGSGYTF. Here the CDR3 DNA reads TGTGCCAGCAGCCCTGAGGGAAGGGAAGGGAGTGGCTACACCTTC.

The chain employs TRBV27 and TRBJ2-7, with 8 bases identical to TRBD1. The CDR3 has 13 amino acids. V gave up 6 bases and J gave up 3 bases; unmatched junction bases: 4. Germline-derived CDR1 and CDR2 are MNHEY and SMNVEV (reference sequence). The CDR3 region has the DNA TGTGCCAGCAGCGAGACAGGGGTCTACGAGCAGTACTTC. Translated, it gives CASSETGVYEQYF.

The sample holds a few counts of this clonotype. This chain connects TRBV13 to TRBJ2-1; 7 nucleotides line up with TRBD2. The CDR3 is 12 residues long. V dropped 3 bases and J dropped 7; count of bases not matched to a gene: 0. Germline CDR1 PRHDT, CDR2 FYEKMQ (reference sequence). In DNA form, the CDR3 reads TGTGCCAGCAGCTTCGGGGGGAATGAGCAGTTCTTC. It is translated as CASSFGGNEQFF.

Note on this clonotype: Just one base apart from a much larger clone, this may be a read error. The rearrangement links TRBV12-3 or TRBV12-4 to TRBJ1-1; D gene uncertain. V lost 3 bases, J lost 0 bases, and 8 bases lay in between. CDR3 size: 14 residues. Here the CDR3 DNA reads TGTGCCAGCAGTTTTGAACACCTGAACACTGAAGCTTTCTTT. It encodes CASSFEHLNTEAFF.